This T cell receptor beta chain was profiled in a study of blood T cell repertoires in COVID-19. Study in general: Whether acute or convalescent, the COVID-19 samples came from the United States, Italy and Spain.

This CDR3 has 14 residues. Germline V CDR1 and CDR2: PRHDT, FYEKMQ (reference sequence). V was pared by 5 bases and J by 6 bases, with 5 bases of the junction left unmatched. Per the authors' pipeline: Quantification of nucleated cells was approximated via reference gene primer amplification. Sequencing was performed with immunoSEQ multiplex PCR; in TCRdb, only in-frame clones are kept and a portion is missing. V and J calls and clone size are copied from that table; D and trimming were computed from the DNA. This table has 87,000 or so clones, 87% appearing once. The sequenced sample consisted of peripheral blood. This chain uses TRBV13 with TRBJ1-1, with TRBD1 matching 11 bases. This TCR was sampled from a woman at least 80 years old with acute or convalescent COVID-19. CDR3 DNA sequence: TGTGCCAGCAGCCCCGGACAGGGGGCGTCTGAAGCTTTCTTT. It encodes CASSPGQGASEAFF.